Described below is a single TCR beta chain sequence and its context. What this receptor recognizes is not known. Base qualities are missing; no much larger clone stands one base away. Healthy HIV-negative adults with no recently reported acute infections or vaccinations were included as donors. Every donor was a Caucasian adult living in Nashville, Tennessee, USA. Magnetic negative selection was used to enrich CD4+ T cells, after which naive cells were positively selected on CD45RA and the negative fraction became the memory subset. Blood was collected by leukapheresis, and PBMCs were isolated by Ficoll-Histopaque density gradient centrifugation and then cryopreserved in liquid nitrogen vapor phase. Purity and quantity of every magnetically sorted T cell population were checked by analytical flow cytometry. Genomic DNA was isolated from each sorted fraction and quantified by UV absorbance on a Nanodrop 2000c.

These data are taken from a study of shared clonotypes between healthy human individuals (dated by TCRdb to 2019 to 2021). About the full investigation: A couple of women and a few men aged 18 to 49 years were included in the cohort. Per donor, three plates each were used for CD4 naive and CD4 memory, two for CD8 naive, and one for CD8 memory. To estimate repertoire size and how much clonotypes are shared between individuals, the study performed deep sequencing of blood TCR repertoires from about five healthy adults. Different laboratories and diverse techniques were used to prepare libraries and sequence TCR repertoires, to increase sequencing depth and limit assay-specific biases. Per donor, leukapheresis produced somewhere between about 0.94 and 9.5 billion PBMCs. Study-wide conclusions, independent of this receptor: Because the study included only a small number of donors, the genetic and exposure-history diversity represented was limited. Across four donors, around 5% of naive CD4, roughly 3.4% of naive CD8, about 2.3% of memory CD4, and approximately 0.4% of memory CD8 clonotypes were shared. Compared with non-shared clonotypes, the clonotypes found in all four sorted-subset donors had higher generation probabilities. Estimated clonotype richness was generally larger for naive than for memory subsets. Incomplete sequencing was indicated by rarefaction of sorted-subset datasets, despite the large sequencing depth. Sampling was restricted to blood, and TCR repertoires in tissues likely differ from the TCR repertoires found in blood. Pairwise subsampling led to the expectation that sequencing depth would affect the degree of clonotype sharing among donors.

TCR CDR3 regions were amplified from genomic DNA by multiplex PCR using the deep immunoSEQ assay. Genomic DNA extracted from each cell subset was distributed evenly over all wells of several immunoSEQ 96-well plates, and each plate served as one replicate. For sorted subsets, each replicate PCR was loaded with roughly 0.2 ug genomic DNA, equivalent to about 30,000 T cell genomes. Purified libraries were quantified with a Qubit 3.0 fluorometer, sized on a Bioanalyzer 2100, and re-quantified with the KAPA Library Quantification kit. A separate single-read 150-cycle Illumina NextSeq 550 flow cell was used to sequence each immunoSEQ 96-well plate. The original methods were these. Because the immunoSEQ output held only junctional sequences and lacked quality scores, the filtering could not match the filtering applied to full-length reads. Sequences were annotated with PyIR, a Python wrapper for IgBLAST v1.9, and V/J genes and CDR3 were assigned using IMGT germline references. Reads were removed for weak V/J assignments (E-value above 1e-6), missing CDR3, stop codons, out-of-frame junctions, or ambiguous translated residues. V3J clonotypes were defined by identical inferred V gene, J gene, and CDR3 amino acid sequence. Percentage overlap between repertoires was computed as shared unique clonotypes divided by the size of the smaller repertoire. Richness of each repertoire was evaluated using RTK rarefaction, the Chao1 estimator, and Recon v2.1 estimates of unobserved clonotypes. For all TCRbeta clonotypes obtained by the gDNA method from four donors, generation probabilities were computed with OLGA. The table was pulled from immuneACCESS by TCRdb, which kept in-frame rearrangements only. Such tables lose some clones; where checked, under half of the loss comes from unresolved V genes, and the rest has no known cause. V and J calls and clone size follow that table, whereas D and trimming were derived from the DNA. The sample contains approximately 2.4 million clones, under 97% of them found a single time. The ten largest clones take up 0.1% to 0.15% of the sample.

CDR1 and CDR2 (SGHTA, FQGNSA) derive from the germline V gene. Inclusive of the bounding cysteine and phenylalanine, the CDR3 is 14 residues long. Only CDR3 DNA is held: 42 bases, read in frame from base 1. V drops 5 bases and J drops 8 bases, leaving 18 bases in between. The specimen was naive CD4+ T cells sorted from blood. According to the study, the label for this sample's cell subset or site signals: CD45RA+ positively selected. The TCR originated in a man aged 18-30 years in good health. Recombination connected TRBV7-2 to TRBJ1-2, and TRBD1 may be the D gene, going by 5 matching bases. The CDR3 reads CASSTRDLYRGYTF. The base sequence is TGTGCCAGCAGCACAAGGGACCTCTATAGGGGCTACACCTTC.